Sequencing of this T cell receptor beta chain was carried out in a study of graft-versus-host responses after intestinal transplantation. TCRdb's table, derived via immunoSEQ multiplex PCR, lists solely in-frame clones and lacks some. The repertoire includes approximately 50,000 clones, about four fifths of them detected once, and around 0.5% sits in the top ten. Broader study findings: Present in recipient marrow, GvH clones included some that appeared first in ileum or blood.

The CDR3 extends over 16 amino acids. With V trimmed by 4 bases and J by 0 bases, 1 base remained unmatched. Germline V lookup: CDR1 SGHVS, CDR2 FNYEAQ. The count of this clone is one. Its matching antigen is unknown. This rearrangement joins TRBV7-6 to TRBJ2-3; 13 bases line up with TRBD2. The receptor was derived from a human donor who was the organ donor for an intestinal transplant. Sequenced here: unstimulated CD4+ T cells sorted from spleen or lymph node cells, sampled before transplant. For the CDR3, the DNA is TGTGCCAGCAGCTGGGGACTAGCGGGAAGCACAGATACGCAGTATTTT. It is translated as CASSWGLAGSTDTQYF.